The clone carrying this T cell receptor beta chain was counted at least ten times. What it recognizes is unknown. The entry originates in a study of T cells after yellow fever vaccination. Overall study findings and caveats: Reappearance after the booster was seen for most primary-vaccination clones, at 95% to 97% CD4 and 70% to 90% CD8. Only a small proportion of the clonotypes turned up in both the CD4 and the CD8 compartments, likely arising from convergent recombination.

The CDR3 sequence is 15 residues long. Germline values: CDR1 SGHRS, CDR2 YFSETQ. Trimming left V 3 bases short and J 3 bases short, with 16 bases between. A single record per CDR3 protein comes from TCRdb applying MiXCR to the 5' RACE reads. This repertoire shows fewer than 450,000 distinct CDR3 sequences, around 10% found once; its top ten account for roughly 18%. The chain links TRBV5-1 to TRBJ2-7; possible D gene TRBD2, 5 bases. This clonotype was obtained from a young man who received the YFV17D yellow fever vaccine. The sample was PBMCs, taken on the day of the first yellow fever vaccination. The CDR3 spells CASSSTGGTIYEQYF. Here the CDR3 DNA reads TGCGCCAGCAGCTCCACTGGAGGCACCATCTACGAGCAGTACTTC.